Described below is a single T cell receptor (beta chain) sequence and its context. Antigen specificity is unknown. Germline CDR1 is MGHRA and CDR2 is YSYEKL. The CDR3 runs 17 residues. V lost 0 bases and J lost 0, with 11 bases in between. Data came from immunoSEQ multiplex PCR; TCRdb stores just in-frame clones and leaves some out. The table lists 250,000 or so clones, 85% to 90% of them singletons. The sample originates from a study of cytomegalovirus exposure and HLA in healthy donors. Study-level information: In a later analysis, the 130 or so validation repertoires were reported to have used the same platform as the 600 to 700 first-cohort repertoires.

General study points: Over 150 TCR beta chains were listed as cytomegalovirus-associated. In a later analysis, first-cohort TCR clusters were found to tend to co-occur in the approximately 110 validation repertoires.

This receptor was obtained from a woman between 18 and 29 years old in good health and CMV-seronegative. The material sequenced was PBMCs. This chain connects TRBV4-1 to TRBJ1-4; D not certain. This CDR3 is CASSQDWQIATNEKLFF. For the CDR3, the DNA is TGCGCCAGCAGCCAAGATTGGCAGATCGCAACTAATGAAAAACTGTTTTTT.